This is a list of T cell receptor beta chains from one sample in a study of blood T cells in healthy people across ages. TCRdb re-derived calls from the 5' RACE reads in MiXCR, one entry per CDR3 protein. The data hold 660,000 or so distinct CDR3 sequences, with roughly three fifths observed a single time. Sequencing input: blood. The receptors were sampled from a man aged 55 to 70 in good health. Both conserved end residues are part of each CDR3. Fields, in order: V gene, CDR3 protein.

TRBV6-6 CASSSPRGRDQETQYF
TRBV10-2 CASRAGIYNEQYF
TRBV20-1 CSATDLRQAIGNYGYTF
TRBV29-1 CSVVANTEAFF
TRBV7-9 CASSTSPHYEQYF
TRBV9 CASSVTPSGDEETQYF
TRBV7-2 CASSFSQGNQPQYF
TRBV7-2 CASSRGQGASRYGYTF
TRBV20-1 CSAPGRGDQPQHF
TRBV3-1 CASQSTDSPPYEQYF
TRBV7-2 CAGSVEVGRGYTF
TRBV20-1 CSASELAGTDTQYF
TRBV6-5 CASSLSGGAETQYF
TRBV20-1 CSARDGLNTEAFF
TRBV29-1 CSGGLAGTWETQYF
TRBV20-1 CSAPPWLSRTDTQYF